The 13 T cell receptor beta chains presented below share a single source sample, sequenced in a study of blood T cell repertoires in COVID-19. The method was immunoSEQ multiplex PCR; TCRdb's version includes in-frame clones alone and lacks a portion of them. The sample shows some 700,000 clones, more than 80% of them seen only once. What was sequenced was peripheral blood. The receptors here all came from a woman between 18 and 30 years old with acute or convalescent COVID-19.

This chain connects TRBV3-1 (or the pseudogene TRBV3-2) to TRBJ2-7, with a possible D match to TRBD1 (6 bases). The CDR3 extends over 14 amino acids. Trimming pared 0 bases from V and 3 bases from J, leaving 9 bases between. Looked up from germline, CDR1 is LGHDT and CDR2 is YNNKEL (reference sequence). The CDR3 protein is CASSQDGQFYEQYF. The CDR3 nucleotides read TGTGCCAGCAGCCAAGATGGACAGTTCTACGAGCAGTACTTC.

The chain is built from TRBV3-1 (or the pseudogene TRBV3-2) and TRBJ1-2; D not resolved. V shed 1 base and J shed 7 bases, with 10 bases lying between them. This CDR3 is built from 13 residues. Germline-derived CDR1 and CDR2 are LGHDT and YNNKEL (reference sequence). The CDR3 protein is CASSQAQGSGYTF. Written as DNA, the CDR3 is TGTGCCAGCAGCCAAGCCCAAGGGAGTGGCTACACCTTC.

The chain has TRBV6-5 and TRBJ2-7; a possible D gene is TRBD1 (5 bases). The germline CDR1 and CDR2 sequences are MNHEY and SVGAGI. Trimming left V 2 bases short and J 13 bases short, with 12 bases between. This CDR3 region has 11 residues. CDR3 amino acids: CASSYGAGFYF. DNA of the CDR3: TGTGCCAGCAGTTACGGGGCAGGGTTTTACTTC.

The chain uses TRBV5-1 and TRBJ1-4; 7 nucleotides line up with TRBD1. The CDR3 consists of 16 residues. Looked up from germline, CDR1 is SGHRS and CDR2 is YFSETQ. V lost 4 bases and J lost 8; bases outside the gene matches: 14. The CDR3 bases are TGCGCCAGCAGCCCGGGGACAGCCCCCATGGGGGAAAAACTGTTTTTT. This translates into CASSPGTAPMGEKLFF.

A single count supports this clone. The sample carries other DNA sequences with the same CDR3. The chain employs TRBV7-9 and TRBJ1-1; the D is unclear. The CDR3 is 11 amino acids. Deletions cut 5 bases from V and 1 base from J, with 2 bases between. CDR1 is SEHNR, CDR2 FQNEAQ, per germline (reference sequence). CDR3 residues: CASSQNTEAFF. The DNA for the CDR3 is TGTGCCAGCAGCCAGAACACTGAAGCTTTCTTT.

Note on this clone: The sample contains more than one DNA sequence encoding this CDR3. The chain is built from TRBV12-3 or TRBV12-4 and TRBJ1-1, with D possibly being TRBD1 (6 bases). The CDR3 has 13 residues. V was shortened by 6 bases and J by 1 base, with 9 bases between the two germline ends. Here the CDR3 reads CASRQGGNTEAFF. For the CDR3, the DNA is TGTGCCAGCAGACAGGGCGGGAACACTGAAGCTTTCTTT.

This CDR3 is CASNSRQAAEQYF. CDR3 nucleotides: TGTGCCAGCAATTCCCGACAGGCGGCCGAGCAGTACTTC. The chain uses TRBV6-5 and TRBJ2-7; D might be TRBD1 (6 bases). There are 13 residues in the CDR3. Germline CDR1 is MNHEY and CDR2 is SVGAGI. V shed 7 bases and J shed 6 bases, with 16 bases lying between them.

In nucleotides, the CDR3 is TGTGCCAGCAGTCTAGGGCAGGTCGACGAGCAGTACTTC. It yields the protein CASSLGQVDEQYF. The chain is built from TRBV12-3 or TRBV12-4 and TRBJ2-7, with D hard to call. V lost 5 bases and J lost 5, with 13 bases in between. The CDR3 is made up of 13 amino acids.

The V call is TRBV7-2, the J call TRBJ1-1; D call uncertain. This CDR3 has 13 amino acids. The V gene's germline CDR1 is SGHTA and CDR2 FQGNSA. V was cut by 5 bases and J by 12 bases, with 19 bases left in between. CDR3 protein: CASSPPPVLGTFF. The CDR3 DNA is TGTGCCAGCAGCCCTCCGCCCGTTCTGGGCACTTTCTTT.

The CDR3 loop is CASSLDRVPPQHF. The CDR3 DNA reads as TGTGCCAGCTCTTTAGACAGGGTCCCGCCCCAGCATTTT. The chain couples TRBV18 to TRBJ1-5; 7 positions match TRBD1. Losses at the gene ends were 6 bases for V and 9 bases for J; bases not matched to a gene: 8. CDR1 and CDR2 (germline): KGHSH, LQKENI. CDR3 length equals 13 residues.

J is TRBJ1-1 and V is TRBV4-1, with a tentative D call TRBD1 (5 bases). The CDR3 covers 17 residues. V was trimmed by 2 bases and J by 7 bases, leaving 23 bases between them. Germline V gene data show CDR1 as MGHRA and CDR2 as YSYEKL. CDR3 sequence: CASSQIRGAGPPDEAFF. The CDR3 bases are TGCGCCAGCAGCCAAATCAGAGGGGCGGGGCCTCCAGATGAAGCTTTCTTT.

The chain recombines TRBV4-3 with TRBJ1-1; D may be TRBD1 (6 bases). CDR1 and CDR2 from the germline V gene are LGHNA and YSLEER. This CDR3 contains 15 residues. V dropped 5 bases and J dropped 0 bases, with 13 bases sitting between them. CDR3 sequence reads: CASSLGALMNTEAFF. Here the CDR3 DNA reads TGCGCCAGCAGCTTGGGGGCTTTGATGAACACTGAAGCTTTCTTT.

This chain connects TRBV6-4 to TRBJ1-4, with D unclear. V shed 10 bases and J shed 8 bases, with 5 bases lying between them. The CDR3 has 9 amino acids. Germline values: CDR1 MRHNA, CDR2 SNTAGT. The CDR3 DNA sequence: TGTGCCATCCTCGAAAAACTGTTTTTT. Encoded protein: CAILEKLFF.